This T cell receptor beta chain was sequenced for a study of CD8+CD57+ T cells in acquired aplastic anemia. Patients selected for sequencing had displayed CD8+CD57+ cell expansion by flow cytometry. Patients were treatment-naive when blood was sampled. The template used for profiling TCR beta VDJ and CDR3 was genomic DNA. TCRdb itself ran the reads through MiXCR, one entry per CDR3 protein. Of hundreds of thousands of distinct CDR3 sequences detected, about a third appear once; the ten largest clones hold 0.8% to 0.85%. The specimen sequenced was sorted CD4+, CD8+, or CD8+CD57+ T cells (not recorded which) from PBMCs. The clonotype comes from a human donor with aplastic anemia.

CDR3 in amino acids: CASSLLGRTDTNGYTF. CDR3 coding DNA: TGCGCCAGCAGCTTGTTGGGCCGTACGGATACTAATGGCTACACCTTC. The genes are TRBV5-1 and TRBJ1-2; no clear D. The CDR3 runs to 16 residues. V was cut by 1 base and J by 6 bases, with 19 bases left in between. Germline CDR1 is SGHRS and CDR2 is YFSETQ.